This entry lists 10 T cell receptor beta chains sequenced from one sample in a study of regulatory T cells in long-lasting Graves disease. Documented time point: newly diagnosed GD, antithyroid drugs for less than 3 months. PBMC-extracted RNA yielded the TCR library. Investigators prepared the TCR beta libraries by applying iRepertoire HTBI primers and Arm-PCR of CDR3 regions. MiXCR, run by TCRdb on the multiplex PCR reads, gives a single entry per CDR3 protein. The sample shows about 540,000 distinct CDR3 sequences, about 13% of them seen only once. Separately, the same data were catalogued under a study of T cells in Graves' hyperthyroidism and ophthalmopathy.

The specimen was peripheral blood mononuclear cells (PBMCs), collected at new diagnosis, from a patient treated with antithyroid drugs. These TCRs come from a man aged 25-45 years with Graves disease.

J is TRBJ2-1 and V is TRBV12-5, with 14 bases fitting TRBD2. Germline V gene data show CDR1 as LGHNT and CDR2 as FRNRAP. Germline trimming cut 5 bases from V and 4 bases from J; bases unmatched to any gene: 10. The CDR3 sequence is 18 residues long. The CDR3 DNA sequence: TGTGCTAGTGGTATCGCATCGGGACTAGCGGGAGTGTACAATGAGCAGTTCTTC. It specifies CASGIASGLAGVYNEQFF.

In this sample, this clonotype turned up a few times. A junction boundary mismatches the germline segment, possibly from a read error. The chain links TRBV7-8 to TRBJ2-3, with 7 bases matching TRBD2. This CDR3 is built from 17 residues. Germline CDR1 is SGHVS and CDR2 is FQNEAQ. The CDR3 is CASSLVPRGGSTDTQCF. The CDR3 region has the DNA TGTGCCAGCAGCTTAGTCCCGCGGGGAGGGAGCACAGATACGCAGTGTTTT.

This clonotype has at least ten counts. The chain employs TRBV5-1 and TRBJ2-3; 8 bases match TRBD2. The germline V gene has CDR1 SGHRS and CDR2 YFSETQ. V dropped 5 bases and J dropped 2; count of bases not matched to a gene: 10. CDR3 length: 16 amino acids. CDR3 amino acids: CASRPDLAGLTDTQYF. The CDR3 coding sequence is TGCGCCAGCAGACCTGATCTAGCGGGCCTCACAGATACGCAGTATTTT. The whole variable domain, filled in from reference TRBV5-1 and TRBJ2-3, reads KAGVTQTPRYLIKTRGQQVTLSCSPISGHRSVSWYQQTPGQGLQFLFEYFSETQRNKGNFPGRFSGRQFSNSRSEMNVSTLELGDSALYLCASRPDLAGLTDTQYFGPGTRLTVL.

This clonotype was recorded a few times. The chain carries TRBV11-2 and TRBJ1-3; 9 bases fit TRBD1. The CDR3 length is 15 residues. Per the germline V gene, CDR1 is SGHAT and CDR2 is FQNNGV. The V segment lost 5 bases and the J segment 8 bases; nucleotides outside the gene matches: 10. CDR3 sequence reads: CASSHTRDRAYTIYF. The CDR3 region has the DNA TGTGCCAGCAGCCACACTAGGGACAGGGCTTACACCATATATTTT. The full variable domain, completed using reference TRBV11-2 and TRBJ1-3, is EAGVAQSPRYKIIEKRQSVAFWCNPISGHATLYWYQQILGQGPKLLIQFQNNGVVDDSQLPKDRFSAERLKGVDSTLKIQPAKLEDSAVYLCASSHTRDRAYTIYFGEGSWLTVV.

This clonotype occurred many times. V usage is TRBV30 and J usage is TRBJ2-1; 12 bases align to TRBD2. The CDR3 extends over 15 amino acids. CDR1 and CDR2 from the germline V gene are GTSNPN and SVGIG (reference sequence). V shed 3 bases and J 6 bases; nucleotides not matched to a gene: 6. CDR3 amino acids: CAWRDTGLAGNEQFF. The CDR3 region has the DNA TGTGCCTGGAGAGACACGGGACTAGCGGGCAATGAGCAGTTCTTC.

In its sample, this clonotype was seen many times. This chain connects TRBV11-2 to TRBJ1-5; D ambiguous. V was pared by 5 bases and J by 0 bases, with 8 bases between. The CDR3 is 14 amino acids. CDR1 is SGHAT and CDR2 is FQNNGV in the germline V gene. Here the CDR3 DNA reads TGTGCCAGCAGCCCGAGAGGTAGCAATCAGCCCCAGCATTTT. Encoded protein: CASSPRGSNQPQHF.

Many counts were recorded for this clonotype. V is TRBV10-2 and J is TRBJ2-7; the match to TRBD2 covers 15 bases. The CDR3 has 15 amino acids. Losses at the gene ends were 8 bases for V and 0 bases for J; bases not matched to a gene: 2. Germline CDR1 WSHSY, CDR2 SAAADI. CDR3 protein: CASGTSGRPSYEQYF. The CDR3 DNA is TGCGCCAGCGGGACTAGCGGGAGGCCCTCCTACGAGCAGTACTTC.

As to this clonotype: A much larger clone differs by one base, so this may be a read error. The rearrangement links TRBV27 to TRBJ2-7; no clear D. The CDR3 contains 10 residues. The ends were cut back, 10 bases at V and 7 bases at J, with 11 bases in the middle. Germline CDR1 and CDR2: MNHEY and SMNVEV (reference sequence). In DNA, the CDR3 is TGTGCCACTAGTAGGGCAGAGCAGTACTTC. Translated: CATSRAEQYF.

The chain couples TRBV7-9 to TRBJ2-3; D might be TRBD1 (6 bases). The CDR3 runs to 17 residues. Trimming left V 2 bases short and J 0 bases short, with 15 bases between. Germline lookup yields CDR1 SEHNR and CDR2 FQNEAQ (reference sequence). The CDR3 here is CASSLRDNWGSTDTQYF. As DNA, the CDR3 is TGTGCCAGCAGCTTACGGGACAACTGGGGAAGCACAGATACGCAGTATTTT.

This clonotype was counted ten times or more. The chain combines TRBV27 with TRBJ1-1; D perhaps matches TRBD1 (6 bases). CDR3 length: 14 amino acids. Trimming took 3 bases from V and 4 from J, leaving 12 bases between them. Germline V lookup: CDR1 MNHEY, CDR2 SMNVEV (reference sequence). CDR3 region: CASSLNRASTEAFF. CDR3 DNA sequence: TGTGCCAGCAGTTTGAACAGGGCAAGCACTGAAGCTTTCTTT.